This T cell receptor (beta chain) was documented in a study of cytomegalovirus exposure and HLA in healthy donors. As regards this clone: Antigen: not known.

The CDR3 runs 17 residues. Germline-derived CDR1 and CDR2 are LGHNA and YNFKEQ. The V segment lost 0 bases and the J segment 1 base; nucleotides outside the gene matches: 7. PCR amplification relied on 60 Vbeta primers (plus 13 Jbeta primers). Assay used: immunoSEQ multiplex PCR; TCRdb lists only in-frame clones, some missing. The sample's table shows about 190,000 clones. Study conclusions and caveats: Reportedly, fewer N-insertions than the roughly 600-donor mean appeared in an Asian-associated ancestry cluster in a later analysis. Upon later analysis, TCR association rates were observed to vary by HLA locus, being highest for DRB1 and lowest for HLA-C.

The donors gave bone marrow, and they were healthy. Sequenced input: PBMCs. The gene calls are TRBV4-2 and TRBJ2-7; 9 bases align to TRBD2. The sequence was obtained from a man in his thirties or forties in good health and CMV-seronegative. The chain's CDR3 is CASSQDKAGGASYEQYF. DNA of the CDR3: TGTGCCAGCAGCCAAGATAAAGCGGGGGGCGCTTCCTACGAGCAGTACTTC.